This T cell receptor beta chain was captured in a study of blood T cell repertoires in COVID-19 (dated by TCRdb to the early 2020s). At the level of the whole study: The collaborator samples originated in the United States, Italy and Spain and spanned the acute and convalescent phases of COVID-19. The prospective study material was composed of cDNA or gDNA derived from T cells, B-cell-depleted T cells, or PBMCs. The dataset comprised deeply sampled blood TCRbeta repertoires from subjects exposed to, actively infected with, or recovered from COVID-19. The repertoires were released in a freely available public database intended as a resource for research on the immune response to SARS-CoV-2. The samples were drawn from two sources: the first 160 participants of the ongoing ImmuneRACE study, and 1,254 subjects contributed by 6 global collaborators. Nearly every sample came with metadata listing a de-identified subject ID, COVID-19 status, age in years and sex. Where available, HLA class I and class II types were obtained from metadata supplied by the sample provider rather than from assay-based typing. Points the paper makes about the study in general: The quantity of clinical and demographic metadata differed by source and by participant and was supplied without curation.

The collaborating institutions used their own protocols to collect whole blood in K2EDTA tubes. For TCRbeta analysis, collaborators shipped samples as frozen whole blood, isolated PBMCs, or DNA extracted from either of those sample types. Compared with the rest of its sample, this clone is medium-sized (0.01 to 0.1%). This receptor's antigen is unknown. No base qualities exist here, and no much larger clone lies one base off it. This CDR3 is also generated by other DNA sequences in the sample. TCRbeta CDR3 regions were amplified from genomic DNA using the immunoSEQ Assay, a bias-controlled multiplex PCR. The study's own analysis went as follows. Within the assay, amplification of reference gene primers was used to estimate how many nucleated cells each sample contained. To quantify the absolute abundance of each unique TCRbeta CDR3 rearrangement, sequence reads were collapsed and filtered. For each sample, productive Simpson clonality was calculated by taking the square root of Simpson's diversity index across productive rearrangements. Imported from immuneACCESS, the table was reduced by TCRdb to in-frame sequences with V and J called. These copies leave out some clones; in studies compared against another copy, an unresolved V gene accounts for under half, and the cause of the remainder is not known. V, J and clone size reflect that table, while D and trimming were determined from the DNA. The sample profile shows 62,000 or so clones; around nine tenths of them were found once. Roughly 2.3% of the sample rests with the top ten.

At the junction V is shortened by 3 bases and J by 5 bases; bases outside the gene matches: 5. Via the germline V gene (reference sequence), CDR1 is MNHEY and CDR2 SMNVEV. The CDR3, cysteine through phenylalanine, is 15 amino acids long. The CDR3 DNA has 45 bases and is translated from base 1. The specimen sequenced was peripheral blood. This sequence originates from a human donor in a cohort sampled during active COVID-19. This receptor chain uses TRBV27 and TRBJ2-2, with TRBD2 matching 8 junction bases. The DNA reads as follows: TGTGCCAGCAGTTTTAGCAGCGGGGGAACCGGGGAGCTGTTTTTT. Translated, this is CASSFSSGGTGELFF.